Below are 9 T cell receptor beta chains sequenced from a single sample in a study of OX40 agonist ivuxolimab in advanced cancers. The protocol was immunoSEQ multiplex PCR, while the TCRdb copy is restricted to in-frame clones and leaves out a portion. The table records 45,000 to 65,000 clones, roughly 86% of them present only once. Sequenced material: CD4+ or CD8+ T cells sorted from blood, taken in a trial of the OX40 agonist ivuxolimab. The origin of the receptors is an adult with an advanced solid tumor such as melanoma, head and neck, liver or kidney cancer.

The chain joins TRBV5-1 to TRBJ2-1, with a tentative D call TRBD1 (6 bases). The length of the CDR3 is 16 residues. Per germline, CDR1 SGHRS and CDR2 YFSETQ. Trimming pared 0 bases from V and 10 bases from J, leaving 20 bases between. CDR3 in amino acids: CASSLGLGYDTGEQFF. CDR3 DNA: TGCGCCAGCAGCTTGGGGTTGGGATACGATACAGGGGAGCAGTTCTTC.

This clone appeared a few times. The J gene is TRBJ2-7, the V gene TRBV30; D is undetermined. Trimming pared 4 bases from V and 4 bases from J, leaving 11 bases between. The CDR3 sequence is 12 residues long. CDR1 GTSNPN and CDR2 SVGIG come from the germline V gene (reference sequence). CDR3 sequence reads: CAWTIGSYEQYF. The CDR3 DNA follows: TGTGCCTGGACTATCGGAAGTTACGAGCAGTACTTC.

Notes on this clone: Since a much larger clone is just one base distant, this may be a read error. The gene calls are TRBV27 and TRBJ2-5; D uncertain. V shed 8 bases and J shed 2 bases, with 3 bases lying between them. The germline V gene encodes CDR1 MNHEY and CDR2 SMNVEV (reference sequence). The CDR3 contains 10 residues. The CDR3 DNA sequence: TGTGCCAGCGGGCAAGAGACCCAGTACTTC. Translation gives CASGQETQYF.

The chain has TRBV6-5 and TRBJ1-2; 7 nucleotides line up with TRBD1. V was pared by 0 bases and J by 4 bases, with 8 bases of the junction left unmatched. Looked up from germline, CDR1 is MNHEY and CDR2 is SVGAGI. The CDR3 consists of 16 residues. CDR3 nucleotide sequence: TGTGCCAGCAGTTACTCGGCCGGGGACAGAACCTATGGCTACACCTTC. Protein: CASSYSAGDRTYGYTF.

The chain has TRBV15 and TRBJ1-1, with D maybe TRBD1 (6 bases). CDR1 and CDR2 (germline): LNHNV, YYDKDF (reference sequence). There are 13 residues in the CDR3. Between the trimmed V and J ends, which lost 3 bases and 4 bases, there was a span of 9 bases. The CDR3 protein is CATSRRTATEAFF. The CDR3 coding sequence is TGTGCCACCAGCAGGCGGACAGCCACTGAAGCTTTCTTT.

This clone was recorded once. The chain couples TRBV4-1 to TRBJ2-5; D is uncertain. The ends were cut back, 6 bases at V and 5 bases at J, with 16 bases in the middle. CDR1 is MGHRA and CDR2 is YSYEKL in the germline V gene. This CDR3 is built from 14 residues. CDR3 sequence reads: CASRPDVGWETQYF. As DNA, the CDR3 is TGCGCCAGCAGGCCAGATGTGGGGTGGGAGACCCAGTACTTC.

This chain connects TRBV5-4 to TRBJ1-3, with 7 bases fitting TRBD1. Germline V gene lookup returns CDR1 SGHNT and CDR2 YYREEE (reference sequence). Trimming removed 1 base from V and 2 bases from J; junction bases left unmatched: 6. The CDR3 is 16 amino acids. CDR3 DNA sequence: TGTGCCAGCAGCTTGACAGGGGAGGGACCTGGAAACACCATATATTTT. Protein sequence: CASSLTGEGPGNTIYF.

The genes are TRBV4-1 and TRBJ2-5, with D possibly TRBD1 on 5 matching bases. Between the trimmed V and J ends, which lost 3 bases and 1 base, there was a span of 12 bases. Germline V gene data show CDR1 as MGHRA and CDR2 as YSYEKL. This CDR3 is 15 amino acids long. CDR3 loop: CASSQGPNFQETQYF. The CDR3 DNA reads as TGCGCCAGCAGCCAGGGGCCGAACTTCCAAGAGACCCAGTACTTC.

The rearrangement links TRBV28 to TRBJ2-7, with D tentatively TRBD2 (5 bases). The CDR3 is made up of 14 amino acids. V lost 8 bases to trimming and J lost 0 bases, with 14 bases between them. Germline CDR1 MDHEN, CDR2 SYDVKM. The CDR3 spells CASRDGKGSYEQYV. DNA for the CDR3: TGTGCCAGCCGGGATGGGAAGGGCTCCTACGAGCAGTACGTC.